This T cell receptor (beta chain) was documented in a study of T-cell memory formation after mild COVID-19. Study in general: Clusters were largely donor specific.

The V end was cut by 0 bases, the J end by 0 bases, with 9 bases between. The CDR3 sequence is 16 residues long. Germline CDR1 is MNHNY and CDR2 is SVGAGI (reference sequence). As regards this clonotype: Antigen unknown.

Study outcomes and limitations: Contracting CD4+ clones lay largely in CM and EM, with CD8+ ones residing in EMRA. Nothing showed for sure that second-wave clones peaking on day 37 were SARS-CoV-2 specific.

TCRdb processed the 5' RACE reads anew with MiXCR; each CDR3 protein has one entry. The top ten hold about 11% of the sample, which has about 560,000 distinct CDR3 sequences, around 17% seen once. Sequenced material: PBMCs or a T cell subset sorted from them (not recorded which). This TCR was recovered from an adult woman who had mild COVID-19 (a few samples of this study predate the infection). Cell type and time point are not known. The chain is built from TRBV6-6 and TRBJ2-1; tentatively, D is TRBD2 (5 bases). CDR3 residues: CASSYSTRSSYNEQFF. CDR3 DNA sequence: TGTGCCAGCAGTTACTCTACTAGGTCCTCCTACAATGAGCAGTTCTTC.